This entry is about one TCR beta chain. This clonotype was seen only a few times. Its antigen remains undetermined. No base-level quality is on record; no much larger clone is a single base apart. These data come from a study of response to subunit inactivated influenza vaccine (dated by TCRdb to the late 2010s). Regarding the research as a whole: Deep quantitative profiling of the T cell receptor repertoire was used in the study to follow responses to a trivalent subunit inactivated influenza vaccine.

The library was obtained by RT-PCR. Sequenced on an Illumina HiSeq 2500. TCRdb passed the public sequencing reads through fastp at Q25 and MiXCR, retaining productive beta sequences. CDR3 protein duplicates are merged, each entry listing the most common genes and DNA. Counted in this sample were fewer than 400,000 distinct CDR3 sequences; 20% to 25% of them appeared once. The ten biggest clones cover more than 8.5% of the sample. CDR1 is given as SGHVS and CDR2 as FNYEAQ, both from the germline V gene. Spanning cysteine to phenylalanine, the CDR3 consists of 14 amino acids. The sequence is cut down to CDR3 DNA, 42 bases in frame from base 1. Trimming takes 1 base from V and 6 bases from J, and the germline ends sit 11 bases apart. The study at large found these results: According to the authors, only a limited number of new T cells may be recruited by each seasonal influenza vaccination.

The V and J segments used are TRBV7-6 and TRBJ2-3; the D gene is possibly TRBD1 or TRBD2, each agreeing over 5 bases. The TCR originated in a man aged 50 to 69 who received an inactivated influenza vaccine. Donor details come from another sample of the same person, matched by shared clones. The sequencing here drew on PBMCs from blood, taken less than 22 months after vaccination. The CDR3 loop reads CASSLGREGDTQYF. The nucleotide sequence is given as TGTGCCAGCAGCTTAGGGCGCGAGGGGGATACGCAGTATTTT.